One sample yielded the 5 T cell receptor beta chains listed below, sequenced in a study of blood T cells in healthy people across ages. Combining a sample-barcoded 5' primer with a J-beta primer mix, a second PCR ran for roughly 7 to 12 cycles. TCRdb reprocessed the 5' RACE reads with MiXCR, giving one entry per CDR3 protein. Of hundreds of thousands of distinct CDR3 sequences listed, around 24% are singletons. This same sample was also part of a study on T cells of mothers and their children.

Sequenced input: blood. The receptors here all came from a boy between 10 and 17 years old in good health.

This clonotype was seen a handful of times. The chain is built from TRBV3-1 and TRBJ1-3, with 8 bases that match TRBD1. CDR3 size: 18 residues. With 1 base clipped from V and 4 bases from J, the junction kept 12 bases outside the gene matches. Germline CDR1 and CDR2: LGHDT and YNNKEL (reference sequence). The CDR3: CASSQAGTGLSQGNTIYF. DNA of the CDR3: TGTGCCAGCAGCCAAGCCGGGACAGGCCTGTCTCAAGGAAACACCATATATTTT.

This clonotype showed up just a few times. V is TRBV14 and J is TRBJ2-1; 10 bases line up with TRBD2. Germline V CDR1 and CDR2: SGHDN, FVKESK. V shed 1 base and J 9 bases; nucleotides not matched to a gene: 9. This CDR3 contains 16 residues. The CDR3 loop is CASSQGFSGRAPEQFF. CDR3 coding DNA: TGTGCCAGCAGCCAAGGCTTCAGCGGGAGGGCCCCTGAGCAGTTCTTC.

This clonotype was observed once. V is TRBV9 and J is TRBJ2-5; D not certain. Deletions cut 5 bases from V and 1 base from J, with 12 bases between. The CDR3 has 14 amino acids. The germline CDR1 and CDR2 sequences are SGDLS and YYNGEE. The CDR3: CASSPAPGQETQYF. The CDR3, as DNA: TGTGCCAGCAGTCCCGCCCCAGGCCAAGAGACCCAGTACTTC.

Of note for this clonotype: The junction and the germline gene differ at one end; a read error may be behind it. This chain uses TRBV11-2 with TRBJ1-1; D gene unclear. The germline V gene encodes CDR1 SGHAT and CDR2 FQNNGV. The CDR3 is made up of 16 amino acids. The CDR3 loop is CVSSKGRFGENTEAFF. CDR3 bases: TGTGTCAGCAGCAAAGGGAGGTTTGGGGAAAACACTGAAGCTTTCTTT.

This sequence joins TRBV11-2 and TRBJ2-5; the D gene is possibly TRBD2 (5 bases). The CDR3 consists of 12 residues. V lost 0 bases and J 11 bases, leaving 10 bases between the germline ends. CDR1 is SGHAT, CDR2 FQNNGV, per germline. CDR3 in amino acids: CASSLDGGKQYF. DNA for the CDR3: TGTGCCAGCAGCTTAGACGGAGGAAAGCAGTACTTC.